Each of the 20 T cell receptor beta chains below was sequenced from the same sample in a study of early stage breast cancer tumors. TCRdb's table, derived via immunoSEQ multiplex PCR, lists solely in-frame clones and lacks some. The table lists roughly 48,000 clones, around 83% of them singletons. Sequenced material: blood. The receptor source for this set is a person in their fifties or sixties with breast cancer.

V gene TRBV7-2 combines with J gene TRBJ1-6; D ambiguous. V gave up 4 bases and J gave up 8 bases, with 9 bases separating them. Germline CDR1 and CDR2: SGHTA and FQGNSA. This CDR3 comprises 13 residues. In DNA, the CDR3 is TGTGCCAGCAGCTCTGGGTGGGATTCACCCCTCCACTTT. Amino acid sequence: CASSSGWDSPLHF.

This clone has only a few counts. V and J are TRBV4-3 and TRBJ1-2; 8 bases match TRBD1. Per germline, CDR1 LGHNA and CDR2 YSLEER. The J segment lost 3 bases and the V segment lost 0 bases, leaving 12 bases of the junction unmatched. This CDR3 spans 18 amino acids. CDR3 loop: CASSQDRVPDRVDYGYTF. The CDR3, as DNA: TGCGCCAGCAGCCAAGATCGGGTTCCGGACAGGGTGGACTATGGCTACACCTTC.

This chain uses TRBV19 with TRBJ1-5; perhaps TRBD1 as D (5 bases). The ends were cut back, 2 bases at V and 1 base at J, with 9 bases in the middle. The V gene's germline CDR1 is LNHDA and CDR2 SQIVND (reference sequence). The CDR3 consists of 15 residues. The CDR3 sequence is CASSIRGESNQPQHF. The CDR3 bases are TGTGCCAGTAGTATACGAGGGGAAAGCAATCAGCCCCAGCATTTT.

Comments on this clone: Different DNA sequences within this sample yield the same CDR3. V usage is TRBV5-1 and J usage is TRBJ2-5; the D gene could be TRBD1 or TRBD2 (5 bases each). Germline V gives CDR1 SGHRS, CDR2 YFSETQ. Between the trimmed V and J ends, which lost 0 bases and 3 bases, there was a span of 6 bases. The CDR3 length is 13 residues. The CDR3 loop reads CASSLGGEETQYF. The DNA of the CDR3 is TGCGCCAGCAGCTTGGGAGGGGAAGAGACCCAGTACTTC.

The V call is TRBV14, the J call TRBJ1-3; no clear D gene. The CDR3 contains 14 residues. Germline loops: CDR1 SGHDN, CDR2 FVKESK. The germline V and J ends were trimmed by 1 base and 4 bases, with 8 bases remaining between them. CDR3 sequence reads: CASSQGQGGNTIYF. CDR3 nucleotides: TGTGCCAGCAGCCAAGGGCAAGGAGGAAACACCATATATTTT. Combining the CDR3 with reference TRBV14 and TRBJ1-3 gives the whole variable domain EAGVTQFPSHSVIEKGQTVTLRCDPISGHDNLYWYRRVMGKEIKFLLHFVKESKQDESGMPNNRFLAERTGGTYSTLKVQPAELEDSGVYFCASSQGQGGNTIYFGEGSWLTVV.

J is TRBJ2-1 and V is TRBV18; D gene unclear. Germline V gene data show CDR1 as KGHSH and CDR2 as LQKENI. CDR3 size: 14 residues. V was pared by 2 bases and J by 5 bases, with 10 bases between. CDR3 residues: CASSPSAHHNEQFF. DNA for the CDR3: TGTGCCAGCTCACCATCGGCGCACCACAATGAGCAGTTCTTC.

V and J are TRBV10-1 and TRBJ2-3; D might be TRBD1 (6 bases). V was trimmed by 3 bases and J by 6 bases, leaving 16 bases between them. The CDR3 spans 15 residues. The germline gives CDR1 WNHNN, CDR2 SYGVQD (reference sequence). CDR3 residues: CASSDPTGEPDTQYF. For the CDR3, the DNA is TGCGCCAGCAGTGACCCGACAGGCGAACCGGATACGCAGTATTTT.

This chain uses TRBV19 with TRBJ2-4; D is uncertain. CDR3 length: 14 residues. Trimming stripped 9 bases from V and 1 base from J, with 13 bases between. The V gene's germline CDR1 is LNHDA and CDR2 SQIVND (reference sequence). CDR3 amino acids: CASTPSRAKNIQYF. CDR3 coding DNA: TGTGCCAGCACCCCCAGTCGGGCCAAAAACATTCAGTACTTC.

V and J are TRBV7-2 and TRBJ1-2, with TRBD1 matching over 9 bases. Germline V gene sequence: CDR1 SGHTA, CDR2 FQGNSA. V dropped 2 bases and J dropped 7; count of bases not matched to a gene: 8. The CDR3 length is 15 residues. CDR3 region: CASSLFGTGRGGYTF. DNA of the CDR3: TGTGCCAGCAGCTTATTCGGGACAGGGCGAGGTGGCTACACCTTC.

CDR3 in DNA: TGTGCCAGCAGCTCATTGGCAGACCTATATAGCTACACCTTC. Translated: CASSSLADLYSYTF. The gene calls are TRBV7-6 and TRBJ1-2; D unresolved. Trimming stripped 4 bases from V and 9 bases from J, with 18 bases between. Germline lookup yields CDR1 SGHVS and CDR2 FNYEAQ. The CDR3 spans 14 residues.

This clone was seen a handful of times. CDR3 region: CASSATGGVGYTF. Here the CDR3 DNA reads TGTGCCAGCAGTGCGACAGGGGGCGTTGGCTACACCTTC. J is TRBJ1-2 and V is TRBV6-4; 10 nucleotides match TRBD1. Trimming cost V 4 bases and J 7 bases; bases outside gene matches: 3. The germline V gene encodes CDR1 MRHNA and CDR2 SNTAGT. CDR3 size: 13 residues.

The rearrangement joins TRBV5-1 to TRBJ1-4; the match to TRBD1 covers 8 bases. CDR3 length: 14 residues. V lost 2 bases, J lost 4 bases, and 1 base stayed unmatched. Germline V gene lookup returns CDR1 SGHRS and CDR2 YFSETQ. CDR3 nucleotide sequence: TGCGCCAGCAGCTTACAGGGGGATAATGAAAAACTGTTTTTT. This encodes CASSLQGDNEKLFF.

The V and J genes are TRBV6-5 and TRBJ2-7; 11 bases fit TRBD2. Trimming cost V 2 bases and J 4 bases; bases outside gene matches: 4. Per the germline V gene, CDR1 is MNHEY and CDR2 is SVGAGI. This CDR3 has 15 residues. CDR3 region: CASSYALAGGYEQYF. The CDR3 bases are TGTGCCAGCAGTTACGCCCTAGCGGGGGGTTACGAGCAGTACTTC.

This chain uses TRBV7-9 with TRBJ2-7; D is unresolved. Per the germline V gene, CDR1 is SEHNR and CDR2 is FQNEAQ (reference sequence). Trimming cost V 5 bases and J 7 bases, with 15 bases left between them. The CDR3 totals 13 residues. The CDR3: CASSGGRAREQYF. The CDR3 DNA is TGTGCCAGCAGCGGTGGTCGTGCCAGGGAGCAGTACTTC.

The rearrangement uses TRBV5-6 and TRBJ2-7, with TRBD2 matching 16 bases. This CDR3 is 16 amino acids long. Per the germline V gene, CDR1 is SGHDT and CDR2 is YYEEEE. Trimming removed 4 bases from V and 3 bases from J; junction bases left unmatched: 4. This CDR3 reads CASSLGLAGGGYEQYF. CDR3 sequence (DNA): TGTGCCAGCAGCCTGGGACTAGCGGGAGGGGGCTACGAGCAGTACTTC.

The chain carries TRBV30 and TRBJ1-1; the D is unclear. The CDR3 loop spans 16 amino acids. Germline CDR1 and CDR2: GTSNPN and SVGIG (reference sequence). The germline V and J ends were trimmed by 0 bases and 4 bases, with 18 bases remaining between them. For the CDR3, the DNA is TGTGCCTGGAGTGTAGGTCGCGATGGCAAAATCACTGAAGCTTTCTTT. This codes for CAWSVGRDGKITEAFF. Looking up the rest from reference TRBV30 and TRBJ1-1 gives the full variable domain: SQTIHQWPATLVQPVGSPLSLECTVEGTSNPNLYWYRQAAGRGLQLLFYSVGIGQISSEVPQNLSASRPQDRQFILSSKKLLLSDSGFYLCAWSVGRDGKITEAFFGQGTRLTVV.

The chain joins TRBV4-3 to TRBJ1-6; D possibly corresponds to TRBD1 (5 bases). V was clipped by 0 bases and J by 8 bases, with 17 bases between them. Germline assignment: CDR1 LGHNA and CDR2 YSLEER. The CDR3 length is 17 residues. The CDR3, as DNA: TGCGCCAGCAGCCAAGATACGGACAATTCTCCGGATTCACCCCTCCACTTT. Its translation: CASSQDTDNSPDSPLHF.

J is TRBJ1-2 and V is TRBV5-1, with 12 bases fitting TRBD1. The germline gives CDR1 SGHRS, CDR2 YFSETQ. J was trimmed by 8 bases and V by 4 bases; bases with no gene match: 3. This CDR3 contains 13 residues. The CDR3 DNA reads TGCGCCAGCAGCGCCGGGACAGGGGGCGGCTACACCTTC. It yields the protein CASSAGTGGGYTF.

This clone was counted only a few times. J is TRBJ1-6 and V is TRBV12-1; the table calls TRBD1, which could not be checked here. TRBV12-1 is an annotated pseudogene. The CDR3 is made up of 15 amino acids. In nucleotides, the CDR3 is TGTGCCAGCAGCGTGCAGGCGGACAATTCTTCACCCCTCCACTTT. Its translation is CASSVQADNSSPLHF.

This rearrangement joins TRBV10-2 to TRBJ1-4, with D uncertain. Germline V gene sequence: CDR1 WSHSY, CDR2 SAAADI. The V gene lost 5 bases and the J gene lost 8 bases, with 15 bases spanning the gap. The CDR3 is 14 residues long. DNA of the CDR3: TGCGCCAGCAGTCACAATGCAGGAGGAGAAAAACTGTTTTTT. This codes for CASSHNAGGEKLFF.